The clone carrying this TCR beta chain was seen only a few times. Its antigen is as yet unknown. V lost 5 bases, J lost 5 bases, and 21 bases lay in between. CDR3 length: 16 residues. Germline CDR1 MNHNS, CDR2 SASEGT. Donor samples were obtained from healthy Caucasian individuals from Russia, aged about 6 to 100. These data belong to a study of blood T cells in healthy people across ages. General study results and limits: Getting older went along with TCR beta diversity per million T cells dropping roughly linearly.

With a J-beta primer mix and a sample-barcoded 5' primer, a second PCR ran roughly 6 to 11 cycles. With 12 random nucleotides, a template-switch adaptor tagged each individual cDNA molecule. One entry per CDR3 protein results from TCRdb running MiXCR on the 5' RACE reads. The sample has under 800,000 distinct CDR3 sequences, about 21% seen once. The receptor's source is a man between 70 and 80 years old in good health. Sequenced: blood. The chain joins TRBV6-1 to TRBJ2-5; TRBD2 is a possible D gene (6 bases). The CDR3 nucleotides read TGTGCCAGCAGTCTTCTTAGGCGGGACCCGGGTGAGACCCAGTACTTC. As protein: CASSLLRRDPGETQYF.